This T cell receptor beta chain emerged from a study of cytomegalovirus exposure and HLA in healthy donors. Details on this clone: Its specificity is unknown. Other nucleotide sequences from this sample produce the same CDR3.

A multiplex PCR was run with 60 Vbeta primers and 13 Jbeta primers. Clones were read by immunoSEQ multiplex PCR, and TCRdb kept only the in-frame ones, dropping some. Here the sample spans around 190,000 clones, around 87% being singletons. Overall study findings and caveats: Beyond CMV serostatus, there was no information to go on about immune exposure.

The CDR3 extends over 14 amino acids. V gave up 0 bases and J gave up 5 bases, with 6 bases separating them. Germline V CDR1 and CDR2: SGHRS, YFSETQ. This rearrangement joins TRBV5-1 to TRBJ1-6, with unresolved D. The sample comprised PBMCs. This TCR derives from a woman between 18 and 29 years old in good health and CMV-seronegative. The CDR3 is CASSLGQNNSPLHF. The CDR3 nucleotides read TGCGCCAGCAGCTTGGGTCAGAATAATTCACCCCTCCACTTT.